This TCR beta chain is drawn from a study of synovial regulatory T cells in juvenile arthritis. Points from the study as a whole: iaTreg cells shared more CDR3 sequences with synovial Tregs than other blood Tregs did. Synovial Teff and blood CPL repertoires partially overlapped with iaTreg TCR repertoires, which were largely patient-private.

The CDR3 spans 16 residues. DNA is not recorded here. Germline V CDR1 and CDR2: LGHNA, YSLEER. Repertoires were generated with immunoSEQ multiplex PCR, while TCRdb's copy carries only in-frame clones and drops some. In total, the table holds about 10,000 clones. About this clone itself: Its antigen is unknown.

This chain uses TRBV4-3 with TRBJ1-1; TCRdb selects TRBD1, and the lack of DNA leaves this call unchecked. The source material was Treg cells from blood. The subset is: remaining (HLA-DR-negative) circulating blood Treg cells. This clonotype originated in a donor younger than 35 with juvenile idiopathic arthritis. CDR3: CASSQDLTGTGGRAFF.